There are a few counts of the clone carrying this T cell receptor beta chain. The antigen is not known. The read ends 3 residues shy of where the CDR3 ends; the end is completed using the germline J gene. The CDR3 is 15 amino acids. Germline-derived CDR1 and CDR2 are GTSNPN and SVGIG (reference sequence). This specimen belongs to a study of T cell clonality in common variable immunodeficiency. Study outcomes and limitations: Fewer deletions and N-nucleotide insertions were reportedly seen in common variable immunodeficiency TCR beta sequences. CVID patient heterogeneity limited repertoire-clinical complication correlations. Fewer TCRbeta clones were shared among CVID subjects than controls.

Generated by immunoSEQ multiplex PCR, the TCRdb table keeps only in-frame clones and is missing some. This sample carries 40,000 to 50,000 clones, none of them present only once. Blood samples were heparinized, about 4.5 to 9 ml per donor. The chain joins TRBV30 to TRBJ2-4; a weak D match, TRBD1 (5 bases). Sequenced material: peripheral blood mononuclear cells. This clonotype originated in a person aged 18-69 years in good health. CDR3 in amino acids: CAWSVRSNLRGGQYF. The sequenced CDR3 bases are TGTGCCTGGAGTGTACGGAGCAACTTAAGGGGCGGT.